One sample yielded the 25 T cell receptor beta chains listed below, sequenced in a study of blood T cell repertoires in COVID-19 (dated by TCRdb to 2018 to 2021). The library was obtained by the immunoSEQ multiplex PCR assay. TCRdb carries this immuneACCESS record with in-frame sequences only. Its versions omit some clonotypes, under half of them owing to an unresolved V gene in the studies checked, with the rest unexplained. The sample contains approximately 250,000 clones, over 90% of them found a single time. The top ten clonotypes cover 0.8% to 0.95% of the sample. Sequenced material: peripheral blood. All receptors derive from a man aged 25 to 40 with COVID-19, enrolled during active disease.

The chain joins TRBV3-1 (or the pseudogene TRBV3-2) to TRBJ2-1; no clear D. V was pared by 0 bases and J by 8 bases, with 11 bases between. CDR1 and CDR2 from the germline V gene are LGHDT and YNNKEL (reference sequence). This CDR3 has 14 amino acids. The CDR3 region is CASSQDRLVHEQFF. Written as DNA, the CDR3 is TGTGCCAGCAGCCAAGATCGGTTGGTCCATGAGCAGTTCTTC.

This clone was detected only a few times. The chain combines TRBV2 with TRBJ1-5; TRBD1 matches at 9 bases. The V gene's germline CDR1 is SNHLY and CDR2 FYNNEI. V lost 6 bases to trimming and J lost 7 bases; unmatched junction nucleotides: 28. The CDR3 is 21 amino acids. CDR3 nucleotide sequence: TGTGCCAGCAGGGACCTCCCTCCACACTCCCAGGTGGACAGGGGAACCCAGCCCCAGCATTTT. Translation: CASRDLPPHSQVDRGTQPQHF.

The V call is TRBV27, the J call TRBJ1-2; D possibly corresponds to TRBD1 (6 bases). The germline gives CDR1 MNHEY, CDR2 SMNVEV (reference sequence). The CDR3 runs 16 residues. V was shortened by 5 bases and J by 4 bases, with 20 bases between the two germline ends. CDR3 loop: CASSPRRGGHIYGYTF. The CDR3 DNA sequence: TGTGCCAGCAGTCCGCGACGGGGGGGACACATCTATGGCTACACCTTC.

This clone was found once. The CDR3: CASSYSPENEAFF. The DNA of the CDR3 is TGTGCCAGCAGTTACTCGCCCGAGAATGAAGCTTTCTTT. The rearrangement joins TRBV6-6 to TRBJ1-1; the D is unclear. V lost 0 bases and J 7 bases, leaving 9 bases between the germline ends. This CDR3 is 13 amino acids long. Germline V gene lookup returns CDR1 MNHNY and CDR2 SVGAGI (reference sequence).

This clone has only one observation. The J gene is TRBJ1-5, the V gene TRBV19, with TRBD1 matching over 10 bases. The CDR3 contains 20 residues. Germline V gene data show CDR1 as LNHDA and CDR2 as SQIVND (reference sequence). V trimming: 3 bases; J trimming: 1 base; junction bases outside the gene matches: 15. CDR3 residues: CASSIIGTGDLLGSNQPQHF. CDR3 sequence (DNA): TGTGCCAGTAGTATCATAGGGACAGGGGACCTTTTAGGGAGCAATCAGCCCCAGCATTTT.

V usage is TRBV6-2 or TRBV6-3 and J usage is TRBJ1-1; 9 bases map to TRBD1. Germline values: CDR1 MNHEY, CDR2 SVGEGT. The V segment lost 5 bases and the J segment 3 bases; nucleotides outside the gene matches: 7. The CDR3 contains 15 residues. The CDR3 region is CASSPHDRGDTEAFF. Written as DNA, the CDR3 is TGTGCCAGCAGTCCGCACGACAGGGGGGACACTGAAGCTTTCTTT.

This chain links TRBV27 with TRBJ1-6; D possibly corresponds to TRBD1 (6 bases). Between the trimmed V and J ends, which lost 2 bases and 10 bases, there was a span of 9 bases. The germline CDR1 and CDR2 sequences are MNHEY and SMNVEV (reference sequence). The CDR3 covers 13 residues. The CDR3 nucleotides are TGTGCCAGCAGTTTAGGCAGGGGATCACCCCTCCACTTT. Its translation is CASSLGRGSPLHF.

The V call is TRBV6-2 or TRBV6-3, the J call TRBJ1-1; a weak D match, TRBD1 (6 bases). This CDR3 has 18 amino acids. CDR1 MNHEY and CDR2 SVGEGT come from the germline V gene. V gave up 2 bases and J gave up 0 bases, with 19 bases separating them. CDR3 protein: CASSYTFQGMAVNTEAFF. The CDR3 nucleotides are TGTGCCAGCAGTTACACGTTTCAGGGGATGGCGGTGAACACTGAAGCTTTCTTT.

This rearrangement joins TRBV7-3 to TRBJ2-6, with a tentative D call TRBD1 (6 bases). The CDR3 consists of 15 residues. The V gene lost 7 bases and the J gene lost 3 bases, with 13 bases spanning the gap. Germline CDR1 and CDR2: SGHTA and FQGTGA. CDR3 sequence: CASTQVGGGANVLTF. For the CDR3, the DNA is TGTGCCAGCACCCAAGTAGGGGGTGGGGCCAACGTCCTGACTTTC.

The V and J genes are TRBV7-9 and TRBJ2-1; TRBD2 agrees at 7 bases. The CDR3 extends over 14 amino acids. V shed 4 bases, J shed 10 bases, and the junction held 10 bases outside the gene matches. Germline CDR1 and CDR2: SEHNR and FQNEAQ (reference sequence). CDR3 residues: CASSSPRSGIEQFF. For the CDR3, the DNA is TGTGCCAGCAGCTCTCCCCGAAGCGGGATCGAGCAGTTCTTC.

This chain uses TRBV14 with TRBJ1-2; TRBD1 agrees at 7 bases. Germline values: CDR1 SGHDN, CDR2 FVKESK. V gave up 6 bases and J gave up 3 bases; unmatched junction bases: 10. The CDR3 contains 15 residues. CDR3 in amino acids: CASSFTGTDHYGYTF. In DNA form, the CDR3 reads TGTGCCAGCAGTTTTACCGGGACAGATCACTATGGCTACACCTTC.

V usage is TRBV6-1 and J usage is TRBJ1-1, with D uncertain. The CDR3 totals 14 residues. Germline CDR1 is MNHNS and CDR2 is SASEGT. V was shortened by 1 base and J by 5 bases, with 11 bases between the two germline ends. This CDR3 reads CASSEVGPGTEAFF. The CDR3 DNA sequence: TGTGCCAGCAGTGAAGTCGGCCCGGGGACTGAAGCTTTCTTT.

The gene calls are TRBV4-2 and TRBJ2-5, with 8 bases that match TRBD1. Germline V gene data show CDR1 as LGHNA and CDR2 as YNFKEQ. V shed 1 base, J shed 5 bases, and the junction held 3 bases outside the gene matches. This CDR3 is 14 amino acids long. In DNA, the CDR3 is TGTGCCAGCAGCCAAGCAGGGGGCGGCGAGACCCAGTACTTC. It yields the protein CASSQAGGGETQYF.

V gene TRBV5-4 combines with J gene TRBJ1-5, with D hard to call. The CDR3 is 15 amino acids. Germline CDR1 reads SGHNT; CDR2 reads YYREEE (reference sequence). Trimming shortened V by 2 bases and J by 5 bases, and 14 bases separated the two germline ends. The CDR3: CASSLYKQRHQPQHF. CDR3 bases: TGTGCCAGCAGCTTATACAAACAGAGACATCAGCCCCAGCATTTT.

The J gene is TRBJ2-5, the V gene TRBV19; 10 positions agree with TRBD2. The trim removed 5 bases at V and 4 bases at J, leaving 4 bases unmatched. Per germline, CDR1 LNHDA and CDR2 SQIVND (reference sequence). This CDR3 has 14 amino acids. For the CDR3, the DNA is TGTGCCAGTAGTTCCAGCGGGGGGGCAGAGACCCAGTACTTC. This translates into CASSSSGGAETQYF.

The chain is built from TRBV3-1 (or the pseudogene TRBV3-2) and TRBJ1-3; D is unresolved. Germline assignment: CDR1 LGHDT and CDR2 YNNKEL (reference sequence). V lost 1 base to trimming and J lost 2 bases, with 9 bases between them. The CDR3 is made up of 15 amino acids. The CDR3, as DNA: TGTGCCAGCAGCCAAGCGTCCGGGGCTGGAAACACCATATATTTT. Amino acids: CASSQASGAGNTIYF.

This clone was observed a handful of times. V gene TRBV15 combines with J gene TRBJ1-5, with no clear D. The CDR3 is made up of 16 amino acids. The germline gives CDR1 LNHNV, CDR2 YYDKDF (reference sequence). Trimming cost V 2 bases and J 7 bases, with 18 bases left between them. CDR3 sequence: CATSRYAGQANQPQHF. The CDR3 DNA sequence: TGTGCCACCAGCAGATACGCTGGGCAGGCCAACCAGCCCCAGCATTTT.

The V gene is TRBV6-5, the J gene TRBJ1-6, with 7 bases that match TRBD1. CDR1 is MNHEY and CDR2 is SVGAGI in the germline V gene. The CDR3 sequence is 15 residues long. Trimming at V came to 2 bases and at J to 6 bases, leaving 4 bases not matched to a gene. The CDR3, as DNA: TGTGCCAGCAGTTACCGGGGACAGAGTAATTCACCCCTCCACTTT. This codes for CASSYRGQSNSPLHF.

The rearrangement uses TRBV19 and TRBJ1-1; D is ambiguous. Germline V gene data show CDR1 as LNHDA and CDR2 as SQIVND (reference sequence). The CDR3 totals 13 residues. V gave up 3 bases and J gave up 0 bases, with 5 bases separating them. The CDR3 reads CASSMSLNTEAFF. The CDR3 DNA sequence: TGTGCCAGTAGTATGTCGTTGAACACTGAAGCTTTCTTT.

V is TRBV14 and J is TRBJ1-3; TRBD1 agrees at 7 bases. V shed 4 bases and J 0 bases; nucleotides not matched to a gene: 3. The CDR3 runs 15 residues. Per germline, CDR1 SGHDN and CDR2 FVKESK. In DNA, the CDR3 is TGTGCCAGCAGCCCGACAGGGATCTCTGGAAACACCATATATTTT. Protein product: CASSPTGISGNTIYF.

The CDR3 sequence is CAWSVPLQGRRSGNTIYF. CDR3 DNA: TGTGCCTGGAGTGTCCCCCTTCAAGGTCGGAGGTCAGGAAACACCATATATTTT. The chain couples TRBV30 to TRBJ1-3; no clear D gene. This CDR3 contains 18 residues. In germline, CDR1 is GTSNPN, CDR2 SVGIG (reference sequence). V lost 0 bases and J 4 bases, leaving 22 bases between the germline ends.

The J gene is TRBJ2-1, the V gene TRBV10-3; 9 bases line up with TRBD1. Trimming took 9 bases from V and 5 from J; bases not matched to a gene: 8. CDR1 is ENHRY, CDR2 SYGVKD, per germline. This CDR3 contains 14 residues. In DNA, the CDR3 is TGTGCCATTCGGACAGGGGATTGGGACAATGAGCAGTTCTTC. Residues: CAIRTGDWDNEQFF.

This rearrangement joins TRBV6-1 to TRBJ1-2; perhaps TRBD1 as D (5 bases). CDR3 length equals 14 residues. Per germline, CDR1 MNHNS and CDR2 SASEGT. V lost 3 bases to trimming and J lost 4 bases, with 12 bases between them. The CDR3: CASSERGESYGYTF. CDR3 nucleotide sequence: TGTGCCAGCAGTGAGCGGGGGGAGAGCTATGGCTACACCTTC.

DNA for the CDR3: TGTGCCAGCGGACCAGACGGGAGGGACGAGCAGTACTTC. As protein: CASGPDGRDEQYF. The chain recombines TRBV6-5 with TRBJ2-7; 8 bases are a match to TRBD2. In germline, CDR1 is MNHEY, CDR2 SVGAGI. The CDR3 covers 13 residues. The V gene end was trimmed by 8 bases and the J gene end by 5 bases; junction bases not matched to a gene: 8.

The chain recombines TRBV4-1 with TRBJ2-3; 9 positions match TRBD2. Per the germline V gene, CDR1 is MGHRA and CDR2 is YSYEKL. J lost 2 bases, V lost 0 bases, and 6 bases had no gene match. CDR3 length: 17 residues. CDR3 region: CASSQDQAGGDTDTQYF. The DNA of the CDR3 is TGCGCCAGCAGCCAAGATCAAGCGGGGGGCGACACAGATACGCAGTATTTT.